The source of this TCR beta chain is a study of blood T cell repertoires in COVID-19. Participants were placed into cohorts based on the clinical history they reported. Germline CDR1 and CDR2: LGHNA and YSLEER. Trimming cost V 2 bases and J 3 bases; bases outside gene matches: 11. CDR3 length equals 18 residues. TCRdb's copy holds only in-frame clones and misses some; the assay was immunoSEQ multiplex PCR. The profile shows about 400,000 clones, approximately 89% of them singletons. The J gene is TRBJ1-2, the V gene TRBV4-3; 11 nucleotides line up with TRBD1. This clonotype was obtained from a young woman who had recovered from COVID-19. The material sequenced was PBMCs or T cells enriched from blood (not recorded which). CDR3 loop: CASSQRLGTGGKDYGYTF. The CDR3 region has the DNA TGCGCCAGCAGCCAAAGGCTGGGGACAGGGGGTAAGGACTATGGCTACACCTTC.